Below are 20 T cell receptor beta chains sequenced from a single sample in a study of CD8 T cells in Susac syndrome. With random hexamers, roughly 0.5 to 1 ug RNA was reverse transcribed. One entry per CDR3 protein results from TCRdb running MiXCR on the immunoSEQ multiplex PCR reads. The sample holds some 95,000 distinct CDR3 sequences; roughly 93% are singletons and the top ten take around 0.32%. Sequenced: CD8+ T cells from PBMCs. The receptor set was obtained from a human donor in good health.

This chain uses TRBV29-1 with TRBJ1-1, with D unclear. V lost 1 base and J lost 1, with 7 bases in between. This CDR3 contains 13 residues. Germline V gives CDR1 SQVTM, CDR2 ANQGSEA. The CDR3 protein is CSVEGGGNTEAFF. For the CDR3, the DNA is TGCAGCGTTGAAGGGGGTGGGAACACTGAAGCTTTCTTT.

The rearrangement uses TRBV20-1 and TRBJ2-7; 9 nucleotides agree with TRBD2. V gave up 3 bases and J gave up 0 bases; unmatched junction bases: 6. The CDR3 spans 15 residues. Germline V gene sequence: CDR1 DFQATT, CDR2 SNEGSKA (reference sequence). CDR3 sequence reads: CSASNLAGSSYEQYF. CDR3 nucleotide sequence: TGCAGTGCTAGCAATCTAGCGGGGAGCTCCTACGAGCAGTACTTC.

The chain joins TRBV20-1 to TRBJ1-2; D may be TRBD1 (6 bases). CDR3 length: 14 residues. V lost 0 bases and J 4 bases, leaving 12 bases between the germline ends. Germline V lookup: CDR1 DFQATT, CDR2 SNEGSKA (reference sequence). The CDR3 DNA reads TGCAGTGCTAGAGATCCAGGGGCTGGCTATGGCTACACCTTC. This translates into CSARDPGAGYGYTF.

V gene TRBV5-6 combines with J gene TRBJ1-2, with D uncertain. Deletions cut 4 bases from V and 2 bases from J, with 12 bases between. The CDR3 runs to 14 residues. The germline CDR1 and CDR2 sequences are SGHDT and YYEEEE. CDR3 loop: CASSPRGQNYGYTF. As DNA, the CDR3 is TGTGCCAGCAGCCCGAGAGGGCAGAACTATGGCTACACCTTC.

This chain connects TRBV13 to TRBJ1-1; D possibly corresponds to TRBD1 (6 bases). Looked up from germline, CDR1 is PRHDT and CDR2 is FYEKMQ (reference sequence). CDR3 size: 15 residues. Deletions cut 5 bases from V and 1 base from J, with 14 bases between. The CDR3 sequence: CASSALGGRNTEAFF. The CDR3 DNA follows: TGTGCCAGCAGCGCCCTAGGGGGTCGGAACACTGAAGCTTTCTTT.

The chain couples TRBV7-8 to TRBJ2-5, with 13 bases identical to TRBD2. The length of the CDR3 is 17 residues. J was trimmed by 5 bases and V by 5 bases; bases with no gene match: 11. Germline V gene sequence: CDR1 SGHVS, CDR2 FQNEAQ. DNA of the CDR3: TGTGCCAGCAGCCTGGGACTAGCGGGGCCGTTCGGTGAGACCCAGTACTTC. It codes for CASSLGLAGPFGETQYF.

The chain recombines TRBV23-1 with TRBJ2-4; D gene ambiguous. TRBV23-1 is identified as an open reading frame with a role that is uncertain. The CDR3 length is 14 residues. Trimming pared 6 bases from V and 0 bases from J, leaving 9 bases between. DNA of the CDR3: TGCGCCAGCAGCCGCGGAGAAGCCAAAAACATTCAGTACTTC. This translates into CASSRGEAKNIQYF.

This clonotype has a single count. The rearrangement links TRBV11-2 to TRBJ1-2; D call uncertain. V gave up 1 base and J gave up 5 bases, with 11 bases separating them. CDR3 length: 14 residues. Germline lookup yields CDR1 SGHAT and CDR2 FQNNGV. CDR3 loop: CASSLVSGGYGYTF. In nucleotides, the CDR3 is TGTGCCAGCAGCTTAGTGTCGGGAGGGTATGGCTACACCTTC. Supplemented by reference TRBV11-2 and TRBJ1-2, the full variable domain reads EAGVAQSPRYKIIEKRQSVAFWCNPISGHATLYWYQQILGQGPKLLIQFQNNGVVDDSQLPKDRFSAERLKGVDSTLKIQPAKLEDSAVYLCASSLVSGGYGYTFGSGTRLTVV.

This chain links TRBV5-1 with TRBJ2-5, with 10 bases lining up with TRBD1. Germline-derived CDR1 and CDR2 are SGHRS and YFSETQ. The CDR3 runs to 16 residues. V trimming: 1 base; J trimming: 7 bases; junction bases outside the gene matches: 10. This chain's CDR3 is CASSLRQGALGWTQYF. CDR3 nucleotide sequence: TGCGCCAGCAGCTTGAGACAGGGGGCCCTCGGGTGGACCCAGTACTTC.

This clonotype was counted a few times. The V call is TRBV29-1, the J call TRBJ2-3; D tentatively fits TRBD1 or TRBD2 (5 bases each). Germline V CDR1 and CDR2: SQVTM, ANQGSEA. The CDR3 is made up of 14 amino acids. Deletions cut 2 bases from V and 1 base from J, with 10 bases between. This CDR3 reads CSVELLGGTDTQYF. The CDR3 DNA sequence: TGCAGCGTTGAATTACTAGGGGGCACAGATACGCAGTATTTT.

This chain joins TRBV6-5 and TRBJ2-4; D possibly corresponds to TRBD2 (6 bases). This CDR3 spans 16 amino acids. CDR1 and CDR2 (germline): MNHEY, SVGAGI. The V and J ends lost 0 bases and 0 bases respectively, with 9 bases between them. Here the CDR3 reads CASSYSTGVAKNIQYF. The CDR3 bases are TGTGCCAGCAGTTACTCGACGGGGGTAGCCAAAAACATTCAGTACTTC.

The genes are TRBV10-3 and TRBJ2-2, with 8 positions matching TRBD2. The germline gives CDR1 ENHRY, CDR2 SYGVKD. After removal of 7 bases from V and 5 bases from J, the junction contained 6 bases not matched to a gene. There are 14 residues in the CDR3. The CDR3 spells CAINGVAGTGELFF. The CDR3 coding sequence is TGTGCCATCAACGGGGTAGCGGGGACCGGGGAGCTGTTTTTT.

The V call is TRBV2, the J call TRBJ1-5; the D is unclear. V lost 3 bases and J lost 4, with 10 bases in between. CDR1 SNHLY and CDR2 FYNNEI come from the germline V gene. This CDR3 spans 14 amino acids. DNA of the CDR3: TGTGCCAGCAGTGACCGGGGAGGAAATCAGCCCCAGCATTTT. Amino acid sequence: CASSDRGGNQPQHF.

The CDR3 DNA sequence: TGTGCCAGCAGCCTGGGACAACCGTCCTACGAGCAGTACTTC. Translated, it gives CASSLGQPSYEQYF. The chain carries TRBV5-6 and TRBJ2-7; TRBD1 is a possible D gene (6 bases). V was pared by 4 bases and J by 1 base, with 12 bases between. Germline loops: CDR1 SGHDT, CDR2 YYEEEE. There are 14 residues in the CDR3.

This chain joins TRBV7-8 and TRBJ1-5; 7 positions agree with TRBD1. The CDR3 spans 15 residues. Per the germline V gene, CDR1 is SGHVS and CDR2 is FQNEAQ. The V segment lost 5 bases and the J segment 0 bases; nucleotides outside the gene matches: 4. CDR3 DNA sequence: TGTGCCAGCAGCCTACAGGGGTATAGCAATCAGCCCCAGCATTTT. It specifies CASSLQGYSNQPQHF.

The V and J genes are TRBV4-1 and TRBJ2-5, with a weak D call TRBD2 (6 bases). Germline CDR1 reads MGHRA; CDR2 reads YSYEKL. V was clipped by 4 bases and J by 5 bases, with 20 bases between them. CDR3 length: 16 amino acids. The CDR3 reads CASSLLLGGDAETQYF. The DNA for the CDR3 is TGCGCCAGCAGCCTCCTCCTTGGAGGGGACGCGGAGACCCAGTACTTC.

The chain has TRBV19 and TRBJ2-7; no clear D. V lost 4 bases, J lost 0 bases, and 10 bases lay in between. Germline V gene lookup returns CDR1 LNHDA and CDR2 SQIVND (reference sequence). The CDR3 spans 14 residues. CDR3 residues: CASSKQLSSYEQYF. The CDR3 bases are TGTGCCAGTAGTAAACAGTTGAGCTCCTACGAGCAGTACTTC.

This clonotype came up once. This chain uses TRBV18 with TRBJ2-4; TRBD2 is a possible D gene (6 bases). The CDR3 loop spans 16 amino acids. V was pared by 7 bases and J by 3 bases, with 19 bases between. Germline-derived CDR1 and CDR2 are KGHSH and LQKENI. DNA of the CDR3: TGTGCCAGCTGGAGGGGACCATCGGTCGACAAAAACATTCAGTACTTC. Translation gives CASWRGPSVDKNIQYF.

The chain combines TRBV2 with TRBJ2-6; D unresolved. V was clipped by 3 bases and J by 0 bases, with 12 bases between them. The CDR3 is 17 residues long. Per the germline V gene, CDR1 is SNHLY and CDR2 is FYNNEI. This CDR3 reads CASSERSLFSGANVLTF. CDR3 in DNA: TGTGCCAGCAGTGAGCGGAGCCTCTTCTCTGGGGCCAACGTCCTGACTTTC.

V gene TRBV19 combines with J gene TRBJ2-1; 9 bases are shared with TRBD2. Germline assignment: CDR1 LNHDA and CDR2 SQIVND (reference sequence). The CDR3 is 13 residues long. J gave up 6 bases and V 7 bases, and 4 bases lay outside the gene matches. The CDR3 here is CASMRGGVNEQFF. CDR3 in DNA: TGTGCCAGTATGCGCGGGGGGGTCAATGAGCAGTTCTTC.